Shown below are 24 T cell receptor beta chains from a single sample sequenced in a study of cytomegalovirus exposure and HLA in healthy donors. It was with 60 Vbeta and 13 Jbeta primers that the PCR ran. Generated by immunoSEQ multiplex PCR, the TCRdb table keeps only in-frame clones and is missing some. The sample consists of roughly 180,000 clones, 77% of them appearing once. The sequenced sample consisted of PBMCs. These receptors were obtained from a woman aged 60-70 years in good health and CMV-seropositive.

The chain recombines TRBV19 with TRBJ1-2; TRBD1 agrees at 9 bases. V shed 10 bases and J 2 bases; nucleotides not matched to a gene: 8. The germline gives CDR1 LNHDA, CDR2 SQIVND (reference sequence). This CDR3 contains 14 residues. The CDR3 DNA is TGTGCCACACCCCCCGGGACAGGGAACTATGGCTACACCTTC. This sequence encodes CATPPGTGNYGYTF.

CDR3 DNA sequence: TGTGCCAGCAGCTTACTAGCGGGGGGGCTGGCAGATACGCAGTATTTT. Translation gives CASSLLAGGLADTQYF. The chain uses TRBV5-4 and TRBJ2-3, with 13 bases fitting TRBD2. Germline CDR1 is SGHNT and CDR2 is YYREEE (reference sequence). The CDR3 spans 16 residues. V was clipped by 2 bases and J by 4 bases; unmatched bases: 4.

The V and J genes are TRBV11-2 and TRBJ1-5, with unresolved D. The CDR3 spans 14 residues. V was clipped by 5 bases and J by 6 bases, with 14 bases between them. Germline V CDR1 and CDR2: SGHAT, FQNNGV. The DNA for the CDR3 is TGTGCCAGCAGCCCTCGCGGGCGGAGTCAGCCCCAGCATTTT. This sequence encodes CASSPRGRSQPQHF. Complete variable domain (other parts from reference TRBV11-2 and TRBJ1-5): EAGVAQSPRYKIIEKRQSVAFWCNPISGHATLYWYQQILGQGPKLLIQFQNNGVVDDSQLPKDRFSAERLKGVDSTLKIQPAKLEDSAVYLCASSPRGRSQPQHFGDGTRLSIL.

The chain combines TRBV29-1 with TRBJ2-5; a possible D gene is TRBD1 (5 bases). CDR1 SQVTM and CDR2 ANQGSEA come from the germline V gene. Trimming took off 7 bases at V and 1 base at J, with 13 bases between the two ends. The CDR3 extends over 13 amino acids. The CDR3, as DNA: TGCAGCGCCCGAAGGGGATTCCAAGAGACCCAGTACTTC. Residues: CSARRGFQETQYF.

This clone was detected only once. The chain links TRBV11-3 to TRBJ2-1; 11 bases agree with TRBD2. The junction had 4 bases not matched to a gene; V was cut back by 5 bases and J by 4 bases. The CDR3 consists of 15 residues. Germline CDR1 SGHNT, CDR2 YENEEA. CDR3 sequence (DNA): TGTGCCAGCAGCCGGGGGACTAGCGGTTACAATGAGCAGTTCTTC. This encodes CASSRGTSGYNEQFF.

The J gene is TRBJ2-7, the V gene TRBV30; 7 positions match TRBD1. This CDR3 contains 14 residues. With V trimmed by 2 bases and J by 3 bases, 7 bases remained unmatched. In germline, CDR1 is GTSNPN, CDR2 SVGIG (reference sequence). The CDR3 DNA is TGTGCCTGGAGTTTAGGGGACAGACACTACGAGCAGTACTTC. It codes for CAWSLGDRHYEQYF.

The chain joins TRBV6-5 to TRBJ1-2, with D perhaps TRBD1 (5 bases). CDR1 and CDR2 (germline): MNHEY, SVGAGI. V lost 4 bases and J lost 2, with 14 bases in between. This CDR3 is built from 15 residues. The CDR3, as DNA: TGTGCCAGCAGTTCTCGCAAGACAGCCAACTATGGCTACACCTTC. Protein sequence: CASSSRKTANYGYTF.

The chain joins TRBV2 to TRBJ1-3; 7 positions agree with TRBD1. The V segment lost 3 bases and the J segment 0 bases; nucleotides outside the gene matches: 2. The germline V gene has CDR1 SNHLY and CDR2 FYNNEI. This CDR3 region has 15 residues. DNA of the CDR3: TGTGCCAGCAGTGAGGGACAGTACTCTGGAAACACCATATATTTT. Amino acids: CASSEGQYSGNTIYF.

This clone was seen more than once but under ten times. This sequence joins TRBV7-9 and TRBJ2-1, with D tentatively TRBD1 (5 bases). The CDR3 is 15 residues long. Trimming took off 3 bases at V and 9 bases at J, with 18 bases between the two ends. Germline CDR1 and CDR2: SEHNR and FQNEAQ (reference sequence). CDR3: CASSLGAGFDPEQFF. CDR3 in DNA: TGTGCCAGCAGCTTGGGTGCAGGGTTCGATCCTGAGCAGTTCTTC.

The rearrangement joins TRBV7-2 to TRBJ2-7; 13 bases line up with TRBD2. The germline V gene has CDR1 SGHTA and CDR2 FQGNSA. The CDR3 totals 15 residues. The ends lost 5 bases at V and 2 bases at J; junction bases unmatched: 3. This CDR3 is CASSDGTSGAYEQYF. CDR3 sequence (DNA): TGTGCCAGCAGCGACGGGACTAGCGGGGCCTACGAGCAGTACTTC.

The CDR3 region has the DNA TGTGCCACCAGCGGTCCGACAGGGCTCAACGAGCAGTACTTC. This translates into CATSGPTGLNEQYF. The chain employs TRBV15 and TRBJ2-5, with 7 positions matching TRBD1. The J call may be mistaken, given a closer DNA end match to TRBJ2-7. The germline V gene encodes CDR1 LNHNV and CDR2 YYDKDF (reference sequence). The CDR3 consists of 14 residues.

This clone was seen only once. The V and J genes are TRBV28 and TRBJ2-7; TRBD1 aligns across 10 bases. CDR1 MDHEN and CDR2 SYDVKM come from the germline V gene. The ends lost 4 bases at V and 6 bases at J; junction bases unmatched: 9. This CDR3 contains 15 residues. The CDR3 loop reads CASSSGTGAPFEQYF. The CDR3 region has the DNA TGTGCCAGCAGTTCCGGGACAGGGGCACCCTTCGAGCAGTACTTC.

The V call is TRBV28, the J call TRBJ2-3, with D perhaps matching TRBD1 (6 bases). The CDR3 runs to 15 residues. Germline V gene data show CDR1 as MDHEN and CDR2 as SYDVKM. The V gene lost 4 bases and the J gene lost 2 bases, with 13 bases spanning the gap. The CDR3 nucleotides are TGTGCCAGCAGTTACGGGACAAGGCACACAGATACGCAGTATTTT. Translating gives CASSYGTRHTDTQYF. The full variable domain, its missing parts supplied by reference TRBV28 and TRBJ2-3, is DVKVTQSSRYLVKRTGEKVFLECVQDMDHENMFWYRQDPGLGLRLIYFSYDVKMKEKGDIPEGYSVSREKKERFSLILESASTNQTSMYLCASSYGTRHTDTQYFGPGTRLTVL.

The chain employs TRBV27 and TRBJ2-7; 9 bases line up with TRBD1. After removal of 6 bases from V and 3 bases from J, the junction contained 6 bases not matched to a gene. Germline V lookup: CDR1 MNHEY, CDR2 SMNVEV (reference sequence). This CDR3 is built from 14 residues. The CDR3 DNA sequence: TGTGCCAGCAGCCGACAGGGGGTAAGCTACGAGCAGTACTTC. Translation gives CASSRQGVSYEQYF.

The CDR3 is CAWTSGSHGYTF. CDR3 bases: TGTGCCTGGACCAGTGGGAGCCATGGCTACACCTTC. The V call is TRBV30, the J call TRBJ1-2; no firm D call. This CDR3 has 12 amino acids. CDR1 and CDR2 (germline): GTSNPN, SVGIG (reference sequence). V dropped 4 bases and J dropped 6 bases, with 12 bases sitting between them.

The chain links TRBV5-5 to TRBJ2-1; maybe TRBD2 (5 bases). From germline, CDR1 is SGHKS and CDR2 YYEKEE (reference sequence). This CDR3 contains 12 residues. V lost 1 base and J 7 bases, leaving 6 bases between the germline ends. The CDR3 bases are TGTGCCAGCAGCTTGTCGGGAAATGAGCAGTTCTTC. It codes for CASSLSGNEQFF. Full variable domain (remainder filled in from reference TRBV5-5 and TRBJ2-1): DAGVTQSPTHLIKTRGQQVTLRCSPISGHKSVSWYQQVLGQGPQFIFQYYEKEERGRGNFPDRFSARQFPNYSSELNVNALLLGDSALYLCASSLSGNEQFFGPGTRLTVL.

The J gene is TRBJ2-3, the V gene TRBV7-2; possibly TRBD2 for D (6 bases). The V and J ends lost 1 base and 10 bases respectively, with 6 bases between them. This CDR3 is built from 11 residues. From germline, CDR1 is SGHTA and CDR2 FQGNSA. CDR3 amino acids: CASSLVAAQYF. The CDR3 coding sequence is TGTGCCAGCAGCTTAGTAGCGGCGCAGTATTTT.

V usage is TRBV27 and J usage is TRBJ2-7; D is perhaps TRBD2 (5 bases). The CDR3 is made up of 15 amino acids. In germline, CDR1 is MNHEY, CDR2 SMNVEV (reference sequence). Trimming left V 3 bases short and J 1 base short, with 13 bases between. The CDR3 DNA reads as TGTGCCAGCAGTTTCGTCGGGCTAGCATCCTACGAGCAGTACTTC. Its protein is CASSFVGLASYEQYF.

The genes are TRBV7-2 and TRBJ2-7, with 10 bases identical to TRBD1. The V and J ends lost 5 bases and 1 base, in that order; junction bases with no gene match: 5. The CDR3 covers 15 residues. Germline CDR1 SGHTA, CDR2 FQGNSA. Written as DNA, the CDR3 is TGTGCCAGCAGCCTCCAGGACAGGGGGTCCTACGAGCAGTACTTC. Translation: CASSLQDRGSYEQYF.

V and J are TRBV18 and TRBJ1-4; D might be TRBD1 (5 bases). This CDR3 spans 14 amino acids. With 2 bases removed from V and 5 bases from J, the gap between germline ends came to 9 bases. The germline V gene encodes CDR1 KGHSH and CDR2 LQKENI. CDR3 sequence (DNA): TGTGCCAGCTCACCAAGACAGCCGAATGAAAAACTGTTTTTT. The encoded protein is CASSPRQPNEKLFF. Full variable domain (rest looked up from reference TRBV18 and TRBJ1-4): NAGVMQNPRHLVRRRGQEARLRCSPMKGHSHVYWYRQLPEEGLKFMVYLQKENIIDESGMPKERFSAEFPKEGPSILRIQQVVRGDSAAYFCASSPRQPNEKLFFGSGTQLSVL.

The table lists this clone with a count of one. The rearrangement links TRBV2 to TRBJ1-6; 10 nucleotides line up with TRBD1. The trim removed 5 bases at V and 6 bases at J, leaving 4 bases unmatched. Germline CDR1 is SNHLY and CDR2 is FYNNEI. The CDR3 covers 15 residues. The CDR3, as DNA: TGTGCCAGCAGTCGGGGACAGGGGAGTAATTCACCCCTCCACTTT. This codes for CASSRGQGSNSPLHF.

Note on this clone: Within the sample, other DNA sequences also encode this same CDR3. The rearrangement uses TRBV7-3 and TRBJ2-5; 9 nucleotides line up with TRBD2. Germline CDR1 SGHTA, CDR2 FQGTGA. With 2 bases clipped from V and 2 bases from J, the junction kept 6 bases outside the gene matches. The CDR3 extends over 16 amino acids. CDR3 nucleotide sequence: TGTGCCAGCAGCTTAGGTTCAAGCGGGGGGCAAGAGACCCAGTACTTC. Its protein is CASSLGSSGGQETQYF.

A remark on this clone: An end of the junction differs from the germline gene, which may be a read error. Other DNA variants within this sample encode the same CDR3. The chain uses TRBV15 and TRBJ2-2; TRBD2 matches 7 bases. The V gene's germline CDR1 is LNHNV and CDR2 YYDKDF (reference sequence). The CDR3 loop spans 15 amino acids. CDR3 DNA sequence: TGTGCTACCAGCAACAAGCGGGGAACGACCGGGGAGCTGTTTTTT. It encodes CATSNKRGTTGELFF.

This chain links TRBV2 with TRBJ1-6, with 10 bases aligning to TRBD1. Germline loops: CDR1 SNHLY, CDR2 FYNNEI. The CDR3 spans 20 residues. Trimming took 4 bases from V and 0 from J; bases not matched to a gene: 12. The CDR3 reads CASSGSGRQGANSYNSPLHF. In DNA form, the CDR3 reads TGTGCCAGCAGTGGAAGTGGACGACAGGGGGCTAACTCCTATAATTCACCCCTCCACTTT.